This entry lists 9 T cell receptor beta chains sequenced from one sample in a study of shared clonotypes between healthy human individuals. The protocol was immunoSEQ multiplex PCR, while the TCRdb copy is restricted to in-frame clones and leaves out a portion. The data show millions of clones, about 92% seen once. The sequencing input was naive CD4+ T cells sorted from blood. Subset noted: CD45RA+ positively selected. Every receptor here comes from a man aged 18 to 29 in good health.

This clone was seen just once. The genes are TRBV10-3 and TRBJ2-3; D unclear. The V gene's germline CDR1 is ENHRY and CDR2 SYGVKD. Trimming took off 8 bases at V and 0 bases at J, with 21 bases between the two ends. The CDR3 is 17 residues long. CDR3 in DNA: TGTGCCATCTCAACGGGCCTGGTTTCACCTAGCACAGATACGCAGTATTTT. It specifies CAISTGLVSPSTDTQYF.

Note on this clone: Other DNA sequences in this sample translate to the same CDR3. This chain links TRBV14 with TRBJ1-2; D remains ambiguous. The germline V gene has CDR1 SGHDN and CDR2 FVKESK. The CDR3 runs 14 residues. The V and J ends lost 0 bases and 2 bases respectively, with 7 bases between them. This CDR3 is CASSQERRNYGYTF. Written as DNA, the CDR3 is TGTGCCAGCAGCCAAGAGAGGAGAAACTATGGCTACACCTTC.

As to this clone: One junction end does not reproduce the germline sequence, and a read error may be involved. The chain employs TRBV6-1 and TRBJ1-1, with D uncertain. The CDR3 contains 11 residues. Germline-derived CDR1 and CDR2 are MNHNS and SASEGT. CDR3 in DNA: TGTGCCAGCAGTGAGGGTTGGAAAGGATTTTTT. Translation gives CASSEGWKGFF.

The gene calls are TRBV18 and TRBJ2-5; TRBD1 is a possible D gene (5 bases). The germline V gene has CDR1 KGHSH and CDR2 LQKENI. V was cut by 5 bases and J by 5 bases, with 21 bases left in between. The CDR3 is 16 residues long. CDR3 DNA sequence: TGTGCCAGCTCATTCCAACGAAGACAGCTGGAGGAGACCCAGTACTTC. The encoded protein is CASSFQRRQLEETQYF.

This sequence joins TRBV19 and TRBJ1-2; tentative D call: TRBD1 (5 bases). Germline V gene sequence: CDR1 LNHDA, CDR2 SQIVND (reference sequence). Trimming removed 6 bases at V and 6 bases at J, with 20 bases between. The CDR3 contains 15 residues. The CDR3 coding sequence is TGTGCCAGTAGCCCTCCGGGACTCTGGGGCGATGGCTACACCTTC. This gives the protein CASSPPGLWGDGYTF.

A few counts support this clone. Within the sample, other DNA sequences also encode this same CDR3. The V call is TRBV4-1, the J call TRBJ1-5; 7 bases align to TRBD1. Germline values: CDR1 MGHRA, CDR2 YSYEKL. Trimming removed 1 base from V and 3 bases from J; junction bases left unmatched: 3. The length of the CDR3 is 15 residues. The CDR3 nucleotides are TGCGCCAGCAGCCAAGGCGACAGGGACAATCAGCCCCAGCATTTT. Translation gives CASSQGDRDNQPQHF.

The chain carries TRBV5-1 and TRBJ1-2; 10 positions agree with TRBD1. The CDR3 runs 16 residues. V lost 0 bases, J lost 6 bases, and 8 bases stayed unmatched. Germline CDR1 and CDR2: SGHRS and YFSETQ. This chain's CDR3 is CASSLGPTGGTNGYTF. The CDR3 DNA reads as TGCGCCAGCAGCTTGGGACCGACAGGGGGCACGAATGGCTACACCTTC. The full variable domain, its missing parts supplied by reference TRBV5-1 and TRBJ1-2, is KAGVTQTPRYLIKTRGQQVTLSCSPISGHRSVSWYQQTPGQGLQFLFEYFSETQRNKGNFPGRFSGRQFSNSRSEMNVSTLELGDSALYLCASSLGPTGGTNGYTFGSGTRLTVV.

The chain has TRBV5-1 and TRBJ2-5, with TRBD1 identical over 7 bases. The V segment lost 6 bases and the J segment 3 bases; nucleotides outside the gene matches: 8. The CDR3 consists of 14 residues. Germline V gives CDR1 SGHRS, CDR2 YFSETQ. The CDR3 protein is CASTRDREKETQYF. In DNA, the CDR3 is TGCGCCAGCACCAGAGACAGGGAAAAAGAGACCCAGTACTTC.

The chain joins TRBV10-3 to TRBJ2-3; 8 nucleotides align to TRBD2. Germline V gives CDR1 ENHRY, CDR2 SYGVKD. With V trimmed by 1 base and J by 3 bases, 6 bases remained unmatched. The CDR3 covers 16 residues. CDR3 nucleotide sequence: TGTGCCATCAGTGAGTTGGTTAGCGGGGAAACAGATACGCAGTATTTT. This sequence encodes CAISELVSGETDTQYF.